These T cell receptor beta chains were read from a single sample in a study of blood T cells in healthy people across ages. TCRdb re-called the 5' RACE reads through MiXCR, storing one row per CDR3 protein. The sample yields approximately 810,000 distinct CDR3 sequences, about 30% seen once. Input material: blood. The receptors were gathered from a woman aged 80 or over in good health. The conserved cysteine and the conserved F or W are not part of the CDR3 here. The order of the fields is J gene, V gene, CDR3 length, CDR3 protein.

TRBJ1-2 TRBV10-3 12 AISISTGAGGYT
TRBJ2-7 TRBV28 14 ASSPPGTSGWGEQY
TRBJ1-1 TRBV6-5 12 ASSSHKGYTEAF
TRBJ2-3 TRBV12-3/TRBV12-4 16 ASIAGGAHRGSTDTQY
TRBJ2-5 TRBV20-1 12 SARVGQWFETQY
TRBJ2-3 TRBV12-3/TRBV12-4 13 ASSWRGGRTDAQY
TRBJ2-7 TRBV12-3/TRBV12-4 13 ASSLALAGGYEQY
TRBJ2-5 TRBV6-2/TRBV6-3 10 ASSYSAGNQY
TRBJ1-2 TRBV20-1 10 SAGGSHYGYT
TRBJ1-1 TRBV7-2 12 ASSLEPGNTEAF
TRBJ2-3 TRBV5-1 14 ASSLADGGAADTQY
TRBJ2-7 TRBV7-6 13 ASSLDVGFSYEQY
TRBJ1-4 TRBV30 12 AWAAGTGGEKLF
TRBJ2-7 TRBV6-6 10 ASTSGGNEQY
TRBJ2-2 TRBV20-1 14 SAFRDRGLGTGELF
TRBJ2-7 TRBV6-2/TRBV6-3 11 ASSYESGYEQY
TRBJ2-7 TRBV7-2 13 ASSFGTGGTHEQY
TRBJ1-6 TRBV7-2 13 ASTLGDTGNPPLH
TRBJ2-4 TRBV7-2 13 ASSRQTIAKNIQY
TRBJ2-7 TRBV6-2/TRBV6-3 10 ATPGVRYEQY
TRBJ1-5 TRBV20-1 13 SAGRDRGNHQPQH
TRBJ2-1 TRBV6-2/TRBV6-3 10 ASSRTVNEQF
TRBJ2-5 TRBV12-3/TRBV12-4 12 ASSPTSVGETQY
TRBJ1-5 TRBV19 14 ASSGRESPFNQPQH
TRBJ1-4 TRBV30 16 AWKKIGTGETTNEKLF
TRBJ2-1 TRBV7-2 13 ASGGQGEAYNEQF
TRBJ2-3 TRBV7-2 16 ASSGGSGGVQFTDTQY
TRBJ1-6 TRBV10-2 8 ASWASPLH
TRBJ2-2 TRBV9 14 ASSPRSGRNTGERF
TRBJ2-5 TRBV7-2 13 ASSLALQGRETQY
TRBJ2-1 TRBV6-4 15 ASSVTQGIVFGNEQF
TRBJ2-7 TRBV5-5 13 ASSLNRGQYNEQY
TRBJ1-2 TRBV13 13 ASTMAGGAGYGYT
TRBJ2-2 TRBV20-1 12 SAKKGGNAGELF
TRBJ1-1 TRBV15 13 ATSGPGHKNTEAF
TRBJ1-2 TRBV7-2 13 ASSFAGTGGFGYT
TRBJ2-2 TRBV3-1 14 ASSPLGRATTGELF
TRBJ2-3 TRBV20-1 14 SARDLVTPSTDTQY
TRBJ1-1 TRBV7-8 14 ASSLGPSGTNTEAF
TRBJ2-3 TRBV7-2 13 ASSYGGPSTDTQY
TRBJ2-7 TRBV29-1 11 SVWGQGVYEQY
TRBJ1-2 TRBV27 12 ASSSIRENYGYT
TRBJ2-7 TRBV11-2 13 ASSSQGGSPYEQY
TRBJ1-6 TRBV20-1 10 SANMGNSPLH
TRBJ2-1 TRBV21-1 14 ASSRRSGGAGNEQF
TRBJ2-4 TRBV7-2 12 ASSPTGTGNIQY
TRBJ2-3 TRBV20-1 11 SAAGLFTDTQY
TRBJ2-6 TRBV29-1 13 SVGPTGSGANVLT
TRBJ2-3 TRBV6-5 12 ASSPRVGTDTQY
TRBJ2-1 TRBV4-2 13 ASSQDWGRNNEQF
TRBJ2-1 TRBV10-1 12 ASSESQTPFRQF
TRBJ1-6 TRBV5-5 16 ASSPGQGVELGSSPLH
TRBJ2-5 TRBV7-2 14 ASRKTSGGAVETQY
TRBJ2-5 TRBV7-2 14 ASSAGLAGGHETQY
TRBJ2-4 TRBV28 12 ASRDRGGLNIQY
TRBJ1-1 TRBV7-2 11 ASTVGTGTEAF
. TRBV24-1 14 ATSAISGGGYNEQY
TRBJ2-3 TRBV12-3/TRBV12-4 12 ASSLGGNADTQY
TRBJ1-6 TRBV6-6 12 ASSIGQGGSPLH